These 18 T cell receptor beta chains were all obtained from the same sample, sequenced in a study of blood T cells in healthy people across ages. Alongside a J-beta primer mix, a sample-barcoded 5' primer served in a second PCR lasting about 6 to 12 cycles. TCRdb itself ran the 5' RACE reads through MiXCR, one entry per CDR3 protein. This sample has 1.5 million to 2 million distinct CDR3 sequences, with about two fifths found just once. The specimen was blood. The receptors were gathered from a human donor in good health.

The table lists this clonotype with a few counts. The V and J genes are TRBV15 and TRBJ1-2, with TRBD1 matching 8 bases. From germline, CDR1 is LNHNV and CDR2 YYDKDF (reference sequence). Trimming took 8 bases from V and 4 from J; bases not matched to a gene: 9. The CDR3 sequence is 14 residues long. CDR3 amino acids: CATGTGTTGYGYTF. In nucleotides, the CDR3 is TGTGCCACCGGGACAGGTACCACTGGCTATGGCTACACCTTC.

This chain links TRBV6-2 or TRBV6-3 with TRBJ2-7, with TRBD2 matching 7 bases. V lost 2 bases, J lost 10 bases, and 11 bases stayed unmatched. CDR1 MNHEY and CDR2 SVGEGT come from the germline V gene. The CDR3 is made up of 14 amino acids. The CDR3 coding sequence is TGTGCCAGCAGTTACCCGAGACCCCAGCGGGACCAGTACTTC. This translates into CASSYPRPQRDQYF.

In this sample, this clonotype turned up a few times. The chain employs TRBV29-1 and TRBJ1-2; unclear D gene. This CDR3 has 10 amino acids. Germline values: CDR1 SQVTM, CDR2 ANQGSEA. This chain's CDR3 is CSGVSDGYTF. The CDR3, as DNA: TGCAGTGGGGTGTCAGATGGCTACACCTTC.

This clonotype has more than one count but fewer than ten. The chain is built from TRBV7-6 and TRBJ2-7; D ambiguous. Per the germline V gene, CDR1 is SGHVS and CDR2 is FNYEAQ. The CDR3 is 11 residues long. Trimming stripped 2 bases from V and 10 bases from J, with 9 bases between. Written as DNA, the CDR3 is TGTGCCAGCAGCTTAAACCCAGCCCAGTACTTC. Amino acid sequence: CASSLNPAQYF.

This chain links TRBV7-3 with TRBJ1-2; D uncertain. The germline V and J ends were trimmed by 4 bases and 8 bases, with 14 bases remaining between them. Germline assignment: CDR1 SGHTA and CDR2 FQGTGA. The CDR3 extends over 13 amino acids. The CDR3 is CASSSLVGEGYTF. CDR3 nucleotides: TGTGCCAGCAGCTCACTCGTCGGGGAGGGCTACACCTTC.

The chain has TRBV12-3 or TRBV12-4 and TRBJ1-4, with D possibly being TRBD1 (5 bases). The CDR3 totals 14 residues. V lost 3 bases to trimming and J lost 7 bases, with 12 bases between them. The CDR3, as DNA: TGTGCCAGCAGTTTTGGAGGGGATAGTGAAAAACTGTTTTTT. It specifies CASSFGGDSEKLFF.

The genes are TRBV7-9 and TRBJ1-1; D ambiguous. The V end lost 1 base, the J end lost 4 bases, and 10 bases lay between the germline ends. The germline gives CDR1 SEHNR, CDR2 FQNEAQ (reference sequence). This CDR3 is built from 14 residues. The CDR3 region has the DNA TGTGCCAGCAGCTTAGGAAGTCTTCTCACTGAAGCTTTCTTT. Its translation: CASSLGSLLTEAFF.

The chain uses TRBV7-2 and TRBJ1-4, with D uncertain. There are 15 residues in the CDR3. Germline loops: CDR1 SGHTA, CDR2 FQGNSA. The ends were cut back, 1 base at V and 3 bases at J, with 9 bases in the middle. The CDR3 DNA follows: TGTGCCAGCAGCTTAGGAGGGAGCCCTAATGAAAAACTGTTTTTT. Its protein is CASSLGGSPNEKLFF.

The CDR3 reads CASSMGLTDPLEQYF. CDR3 DNA sequence: TGCGCCAGCAGCATGGGACTAACCGACCCCCTCGAGCAGTACTTC. The genes are TRBV5-1 and TRBJ2-5; 7 nucleotides line up with TRBD2. The J call is uncertain, as TRBJ2-7 better fits the DNA end. Germline values: CDR1 SGHRS, CDR2 YFSETQ. The CDR3 is made up of 15 amino acids.

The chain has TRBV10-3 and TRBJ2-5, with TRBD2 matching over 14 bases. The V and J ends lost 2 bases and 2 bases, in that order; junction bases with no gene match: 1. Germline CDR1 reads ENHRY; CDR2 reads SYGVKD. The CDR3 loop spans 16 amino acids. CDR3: CAISERLAGGQETQYF. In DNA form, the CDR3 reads TGTGCCATCAGTGAGAGACTAGCGGGGGGGCAAGAGACCCAGTACTTC.

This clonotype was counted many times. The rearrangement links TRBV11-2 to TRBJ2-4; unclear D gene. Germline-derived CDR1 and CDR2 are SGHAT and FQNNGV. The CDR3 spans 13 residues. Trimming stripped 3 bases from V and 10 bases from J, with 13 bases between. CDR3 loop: CASSFERVGIQYF. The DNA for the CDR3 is TGTGCCAGCAGCTTTGAACGCGTAGGGATTCAGTACTTC. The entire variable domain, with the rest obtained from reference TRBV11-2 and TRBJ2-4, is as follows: EAGVAQSPRYKIIEKRQSVAFWCNPISGHATLYWYQQILGQGPKLLIQFQNNGVVDDSQLPKDRFSAERLKGVDSTLKIQPAKLEDSAVYLCASSFERVGIQYFGAGTRLSVL.

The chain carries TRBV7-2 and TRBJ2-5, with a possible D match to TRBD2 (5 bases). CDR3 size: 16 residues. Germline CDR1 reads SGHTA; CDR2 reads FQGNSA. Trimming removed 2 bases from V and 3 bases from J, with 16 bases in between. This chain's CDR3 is CASSLFGLGVEETQYF. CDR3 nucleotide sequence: TGTGCCAGCAGCTTATTCGGACTGGGCGTGGAAGAGACCCAGTACTTC.

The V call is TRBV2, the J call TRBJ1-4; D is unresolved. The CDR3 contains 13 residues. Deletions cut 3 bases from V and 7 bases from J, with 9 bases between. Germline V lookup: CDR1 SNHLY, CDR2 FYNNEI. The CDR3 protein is CASSDGGLEKLFF. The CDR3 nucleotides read TGTGCCAGCAGTGACGGCGGACTTGAAAAACTGTTTTTT.

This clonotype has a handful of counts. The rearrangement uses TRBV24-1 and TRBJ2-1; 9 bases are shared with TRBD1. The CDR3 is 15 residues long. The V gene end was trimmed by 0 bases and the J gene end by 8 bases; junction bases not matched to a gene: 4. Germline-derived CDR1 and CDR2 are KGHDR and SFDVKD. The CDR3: CATSDLHRGLDEQFF. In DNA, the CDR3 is TGTGCCACCAGTGATTTGCACAGGGGGCTGGATGAGCAGTTCTTC.

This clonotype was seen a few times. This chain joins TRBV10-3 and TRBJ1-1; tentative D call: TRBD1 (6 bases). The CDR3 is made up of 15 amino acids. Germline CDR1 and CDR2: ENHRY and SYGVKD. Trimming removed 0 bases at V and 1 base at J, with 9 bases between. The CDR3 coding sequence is TGTGCCATCAGTGAGTCTGAACAGGGGAACACTGAAGCTTTCTTT. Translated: CAISESEQGNTEAFF.

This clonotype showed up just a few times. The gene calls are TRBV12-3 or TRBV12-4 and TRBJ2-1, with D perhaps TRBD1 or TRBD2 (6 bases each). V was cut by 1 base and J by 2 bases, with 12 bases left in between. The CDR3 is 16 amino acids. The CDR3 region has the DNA TGTGCCAGCAGTTTAGTGGGAAGGGGGGCCTACAATGAGCAGTTCTTC. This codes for CASSLVGRGAYNEQFF.

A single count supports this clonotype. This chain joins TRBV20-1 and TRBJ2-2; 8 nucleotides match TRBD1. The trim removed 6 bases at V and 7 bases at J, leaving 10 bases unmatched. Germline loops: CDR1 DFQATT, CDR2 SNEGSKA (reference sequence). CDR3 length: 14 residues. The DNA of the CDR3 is TGCAGTGCACGGAGACAGGGGAAGTACGGGGAGCTGTTTTTT. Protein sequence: CSARRQGKYGELFF.

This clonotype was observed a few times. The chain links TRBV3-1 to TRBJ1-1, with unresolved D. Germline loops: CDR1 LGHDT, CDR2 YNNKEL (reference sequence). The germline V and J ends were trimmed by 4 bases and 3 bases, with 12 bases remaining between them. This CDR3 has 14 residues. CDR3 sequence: CASSRFSRDTEAFF. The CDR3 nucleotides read TGTGCCAGCAGCCGGTTCTCAAGGGACACTGAAGCTTTCTTT.